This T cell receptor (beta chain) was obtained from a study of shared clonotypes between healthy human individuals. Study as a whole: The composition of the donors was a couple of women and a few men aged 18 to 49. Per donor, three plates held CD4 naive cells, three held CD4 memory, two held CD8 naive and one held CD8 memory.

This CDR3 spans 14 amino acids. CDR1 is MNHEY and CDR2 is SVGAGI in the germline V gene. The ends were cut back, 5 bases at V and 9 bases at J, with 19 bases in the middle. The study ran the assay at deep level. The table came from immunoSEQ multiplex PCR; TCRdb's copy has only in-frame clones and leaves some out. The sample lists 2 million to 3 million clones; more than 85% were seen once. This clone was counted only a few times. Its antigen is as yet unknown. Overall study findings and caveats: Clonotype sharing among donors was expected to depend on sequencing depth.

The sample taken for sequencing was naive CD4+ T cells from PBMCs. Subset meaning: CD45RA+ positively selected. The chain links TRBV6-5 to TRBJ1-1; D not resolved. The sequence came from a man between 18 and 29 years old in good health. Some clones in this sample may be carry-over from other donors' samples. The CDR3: CASSGEIPGAKAFF. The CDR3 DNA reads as TGTGCCAGCAGTGGCGAGATCCCCGGAGCTAAAGCTTTCTTT.